This T cell receptor (beta chain) was captured in a study of blood T cell repertoires in COVID-19 (TCRdb year 2020). In the study overall: The collaborator samples originated in the United States, Italy and Spain and spanned the acute and convalescent phases of COVID-19. The material from the prospective study consisted of cDNA or gDNA derived from T cells, B-cell-depleted T cells, or PBMCs. Subjects who had been exposed to COVID-19, were actively infected with it, or had recovered from it provided the deeply sampled blood TCRbeta repertoires that made up the dataset. A freely available public database, intended as a resource for researchers studying the immune response to SARS-CoV-2, is where the repertoires were released. The samples were drawn from two sources: the first 160 participants of the ongoing ImmuneRACE study, and fewer than 1,500 subjects contributed by 6 global collaborators. Nearly every sample came with metadata listing a de-identified subject ID, COVID-19 status, age in years and sex. Where HLA class I and class II types were available, the types were taken from metadata supplied by the sample provider, not from assay-based typing.

The investigation overall reported the following: Clinical and demographic metadata were provided uncurated, with the amount varying by source and participant.

A second Seattle source provided samples from volunteer blood donors who had recovered from COVID-19. The collaborating institutions used their own protocols to collect whole blood in K2EDTA tubes. Collaborator samples were shipped for TCRbeta analysis as frozen whole blood, isolated PBMCs, or DNA extracted from either sample type. This clone showed up just once. Its antigen is unknown. The input lacks base qualities; no much larger clone sits a single base away. The trim is 0 bases for V and 7 bases for J, with a gap of 9 bases between the germline ends. CDR1 and CDR2 were assigned from the germline V gene as MNHEY and SVGAGI. CDR3 length: 14 amino acids, cysteine to phenylalanine. Just the 42-base CDR3 DNA is kept, in frame starting at base 1. TCRbeta CDR3 regions were amplified from genomic DNA using the immunoSEQ Assay, a bias-controlled multiplex PCR. The original methods were these. The number of nucleated cells in each sample was estimated by amplification of reference gene primers within the assay. To quantify the absolute abundance of each unique TCRbeta CDR3 rearrangement, sequence reads were collapsed and filtered. For each sample, productive Simpson clonality was calculated by taking the square root of Simpson's diversity index across productive rearrangements. What TCRdb holds here is the immuneACCESS table cut down to in-frame rearrangements. Part of the clones is not present; checked against another copy, under half of the missing clones reflect an unresolved V gene, and the others are unexplained. The DNA gave D and trimming, while V, J and clone size come from that table. The sample table holds about 260,000 clones, of which approximately 87% were seen once. The ten largest clones represent roughly 1.6% of the sample.

Material: peripheral blood. Recombination connected TRBV6-5 to TRBJ2-2, with an unclear D gene assignment. The TCR comes from a woman between 40 and 55 years old who had recovered from COVID-19. The DNA sequence is as follows: TGTGCCAGCAGTTACTCGGGCTCGATCGGGGAGCTGTTTTTT. This is translated as CASSYSGSIGELFF.